A selection of T cell receptor beta chains follows, all from one sample in a study of T cell responses to AZD1222 COVID-19 vaccine. Clones were sequenced by immunoSEQ multiplex PCR, and TCRdb holds only the in-frame ones, with some missing. The top ten clones hold about 5.1% of a sample with about 150,000 clones, about 93% of them seen once. The specimen comprised peripheral blood, sampled on day 0 of AZD1222 vaccination. The receptors were gathered from an adult in good health. Both conserved end residues are part of each CDR3. The order of the fields is V gene, D gene, J gene, clone size, CDR3 protein, CDR3 DNA. D genes are given only for firm matches. The listing skips clone size in some rows; elsewhere it reads once, few, many or a size class.

TRBV21-1	NA	TRBJ2-7	NA	CASRKDGTGGVYEQYF	TGTGCCAGCAGGAAAGACGGGACAGGGGGAGTTTACGAGCAGTACTTC
TRBV19	NA	TRBJ1-2	NA	CASSISGWTGGYTF	TGTGCCAGTAGTATATCTGGCTGGACGGGTGGCTACACCTTC
TRBV4-2	TRBD2	TRBJ2-1	NA	CASSGLASNEQFF	TGTGCCAGCAGTGGACTAGCGTCTAATGAGCAGTTCTTC
TRBV10-3	NA	TRBJ2-2	NA	CAISEYGEAGLNTGELFF	TGTGCCATCAGTGAGTATGGAGAGGCAGGCCTGAACACCGGGGAGCTGTTTTTT
TRBV6-5	NA	TRBJ1-1	once	CASSTSRLNTEAFF	TGTGCCAGCAGTACTTCCAGGTTGAACACTGAAGCTTTCTTT
TRBV3-1/TRBV3-2	TRBD2	TRBJ2-1	NA	CASSQGLAGYNEQFF	TGTGCCAGCAGCCAGGGACTAGCAGGGTACAATGAGCAGTTCTTC
TRBV3-1/TRBV3-2	TRBD1	TRBJ1-6	once	CASSQAPLGTDGSPLHF	TGTGCCAGCAGCCAAGCTCCATTAGGGACAGACGGTTCACCCCTCCACTTT
TRBV7-3	TRBD2	TRBJ2-3	few	CASSLNSRLAEYTDTQYF	TGTGCCAGCAGCTTAAATTCCCGACTAGCGGAATACACAGATACGCAGTATTTT
TRBV5-1	TRBD1	TRBJ2-2	once	CASSEVPGGDTGELFF	TGCGCCAGCAGCGAAGTGCCAGGGGGCGATACCGGGGAGCTGTTTTTT
TRBV29-1	TRBD2	TRBJ2-7	NA	CSVGGGRSSYEQYF	TGCAGCGTTGGCGGGGGAAGGAGCTCCTACGAGCAGTACTTC
TRBV28	NA	TRBJ1-4	NA	CASNGPAEKLFF	TGTGCCAGCAACGGGCCCGCCGAAAAACTGTTTTTT
TRBV19	NA	TRBJ1-1	NA	CASSIRGPEAFF	TGTGCCAGTAGTATTCGGGGACCTGAAGCTTTCTTT
TRBV27	NA	TRBJ2-3	NA	CASSKRTAYTDTQYF	TGTGCCAGCAGTAAGAGGACAGCTTACACAGATACGCAGTATTTT
TRBV28	TRBD1	TRBJ1-4	once	CASRPSTGGYDEKLFF	TGTGCCAGCAGACCCTCCACAGGGGGTTACGATGAAAAACTGTTTTTT
TRBV10-2	TRBD2	TRBJ2-2	NA	CASSPGTSGSPTGELFF	TGCGCCAGCAGTCCCGGGACTAGCGGGAGCCCCACCGGGGAGCTGTTTTTT
TRBV27	TRBD2	TRBJ2-3	NA	CASSLGGGRWDTQYF	TGTGCCAGCAGTTTGGGTGGCGGGAGGTGGGATACGCAGTATTTT
TRBV2	NA	TRBJ2-5	NA	CASIDPYSKETQYF	TGTGCCAGCATTGATCCGTACAGCAAAGAGACCCAGTACTTC
TRBV5-1	NA	TRBJ1-4	NA	CASSLDRATNEKLFF	TGCGCCAGCAGCTTGGACCGGGCAACTAATGAAAAACTGTTTTTT
TRBV15	TRBD2	TRBJ2-7	few	CATSRGRAGRHEQYF	TGTGCCACCAGCCGCGGGAGGGCCGGTCGCCACGAGCAGTACTTC
TRBV5-4	NA	TRBJ2-1	NA	CASSLDPSSYNEQFF	TGTGCCAGCAGCTTGGACCCAAGCTCCTACAATGAGCAGTTCTTC
TRBV7-9	TRBD2	TRBJ2-7	NA	CASSLARETSGTHYEQYF	TGTGCCAGCAGCTTAGCGCGTGAGACTAGCGGGACCCACTACGAGCAGTACTTC
TRBV4-2	NA	TRBJ1-2	NA	CASSQGPIYGYTF	TGTGCCAGCAGCCAAGGGCCGATCTATGGCTACACCTTC
TRBV5-5	NA	TRBJ1-2	NA	CASSLGGGNYGYTF	TGTGCCAGCAGCCTCGGTGGGGGGAACTATGGCTACACCTTC
TRBV5-4	TRBD1	TRBJ2-7	NA	CASSPGTGNYEQYF	TGTGCCAGCAGTCCCGGGACAGGGAACTACGAGCAGTACTTC
TRBV6-7	NA	TRBJ2-7	NA	CASSSKVLGLNSYEQYF	TGTGCCAGCAGTTCTAAAGTTCTCGGACTTAACTCCTACGAGCAGTACTTC
TRBV18	TRBD2	TRBJ2-7	once	CASSPSRAGEYEQYF	TGTGCCAGCTCACCGTCTCGGGCGGGAGAATACGAGCAGTACTTC
TRBV30	NA	TRBJ1-2	NA	CAWSLSPDYGYTF	TGTGCCTGGAGTCTGTCCCCTGACTATGGCTACACCTTC
TRBV11-2	NA	TRBJ2-7	NA	CASSLGDEQYF	TGTGCCAGCAGCTTGGGAGACGAGCAGTACTTC
TRBV18	NA	TRBJ1-1	NA	CASSPLFRNTEAFF	TGTGCCAGCTCACCACTGTTCAGGAACACTGAAGCTTTCTTT
TRBV15	TRBD1	TRBJ2-7	NA	CATSRDLGQGYEQYF	TGTGCCACCAGCAGAGATTTGGGACAGGGATACGAGCAGTACTTC
TRBV29-1	TRBD2	TRBJ2-1	NA	CSAYSGNKRGQFF	TGCAGCGCATATAGCGGGAACAAACGGGGGCAGTTCTTC
TRBV6-5	TRBD1	TRBJ1-2	NA	CASSYPGTGGYTF	TGTGCCAGCAGTTACCCAGGGACAGGCGGCTACACCTTC
TRBV10-3	TRBD1	TRBJ2-7	NA	CAIGGQGNDPYEQYF	TGTGCCATCGGAGGACAGGGCAACGATCCCTACGAGCAGTACTTC
TRBV6-2/TRBV6-3	NA	TRBJ1-1	NA	CASSYLARTEAFF	TGTGCCAGCAGTTACTTGGCCCGGACTGAAGCTTTCTTT
TRBV5-5	NA	TRBJ1-3	NA	CASSLSLSGNTIYF	TGTGCCAGCAGCTTGAGCCTAAGCGGAAACACCATATATTTT
TRBV4-1	NA	TRBJ1-4	NA	CPSSRLEYGGGLEKLFF	TGCCCCAGCAGCCGCCTGGAATATGGAGGAGGGCTTGAAAAACTGTTTTTT
TRBV19	NA	TRBJ1-1	NA	CASSIGHQAAEAFF	TGTGCCAGTAGTATAGGACATCAAGCGGCTGAAGCTTTCTTT